This TCR beta chain was identified in a study of T-cell reconstitution after alpha-beta-depleted transplantation in children. This clonotype occurred a few times. For TCRbeta, the library was prepared with unique molecular identifiers. TCRdb re-called the PCR reads with MiXCR, one entry per CDR3 protein. The sample records some 520,000 distinct CDR3 sequences, approximately 30% being singletons. The material was PBMCs from the stem cell graft donor, obtained from the stem cell graft. This clonotype originated in a human donor who donated a stem cell graft to a child with aplastic anemia.

The CDR3 nucleotides are TGTGCCAGCAGCCAAGAGGAACAGAAGGAGACCCAGTACTTC. Its translation: CASSQEEQKETQYF. The chain links TRBV4-2 to TRBJ2-5; D remains ambiguous. The V end was cut by 0 bases, the J end by 5 bases, with 10 bases between. CDR3 length equals 14 residues. Germline CDR1 LGHNA, CDR2 YNFKEQ.